This is a list of T cell receptor beta chains from one sample in a study of T cells in Graves' hyperthyroidism and ophthalmopathy. Each CDR3 protein gets one entry after TCRdb re-called the multiplex PCR reads with MiXCR. The table lists some 620,000 distinct CDR3 sequences, about 17% of them singletons, with less than 4.5% in the top ten. The sequencing sample was made of blood. Receptor source: a woman younger than 45 with Graves' hyperthyroidism. Both conserved end residues are part of each CDR3.

TRBJ2-4	TRBV28	CASSWATGIIPKNIQYF
TRBJ2-5	TRBV6-5	CASSYSFGGETQYF
TRBJ2-5	TRBV14	CASSHLRGRGRQETQYF
TRBJ2-7	TRBV6-1	CASSRVSTYEQYF
TRBJ2-5	TRBV11-2	CASSLVGWIQETQYF
TRBJ2-2	TRBV7-3	CASSYGSGELFF
TRBJ2-7	TRBV5-1	CASSLRTSGTYEQYF
TRBJ1-4	TRBV6-5	CASSYNQGTNEKLFF
TRBJ2-7	TRBV2	CASTRGRAPYEQYF
TRBJ1-5	TRBV16	CASSQFQASNQPQHF
TRBJ2-7	TRBV20-1	CSARVGGGETYEQYF
TRBJ2-1	TRBV20-1	CSARDNDGLAGYEQFF
TRBJ2-1	TRBV24-1	CATSDRTSGRASYNEQFF
TRBJ2-7	TRBV6-6	CASSYSTTTYEQYF
TRBJ2-5	TRBV5-1	CASSLGLAGGINRETQYF
TRBJ2-3	TRBV27	CASSSGLAGVGNTQYF
TRBJ1-2	TRBV28	CASSDTDYGYTF
TRBJ2-7	TRBV30	CATHDGTGGTSEAPYEQYF
TRBJ2-7	TRBV13	CASSLQRRSGQYF
TRBJ2-1	TRBV14	CASSHIKGLATMSYNEQFF
TRBJ2-3	TRBV28	CASSGRTGAISTDTQYF
TRBJ2-1	TRBV7-3	CASSLAQGLYNEQFF
TRBJ2-5	TRBV11-2	CASSPLGLAGEGRETQYF
TRBJ2-1	TRBV20-1	CSARGGLAGGQQFF
TRBJ2-3	TRBV29-1	CSVPDGSRGDTQYF
TRBJ2-7	TRBV28	CASSFRGGVYEQYF
TRBJ2-1	TRBV2	CASSVGRQNEQFF
TRBJ2-2	TRBV20-1	CSASGPNTGELFF
TRBJ1-2	TRBV4-3	CASSQVPGTGRDYGYTF
TRBJ1-3	TRBV6-2/TRBV6-3	CASSYQGTAHSSGNTIYF
TRBJ2-7	TRBV12-3/TRBV12-4	CASSLSGTRWREQYF
TRBJ2-7	TRBV2	CASSHPGTGGYEQYF
TRBJ2-1	TRBV20-1	CSARGTQRSNNEQFF
TRBJ2-7	TRBV27	CASSYSGRGPYEQYF
TRBJ2-4	TRBV28	CASRASRDIQYF
TRBJ2-7	TRBV7-2	CASSIQGVGEQYF
TRBJ2-3	TRBV30	CASLGRIQPTQYF
TRBJ2-7	TRBV9	CASSITSGRQYEQYF
TRBJ2-3	TRBV5-1	CASSVTPGLRADTQYF
TRBJ1-2	TRBV4-2	CASSQDRLSGGYTF
TRBJ2-5	TRBV27	CASRLAYQETQYF
TRBJ1-3	TRBV30	CAWSQYSGNTIYF
TRBJ1-1	TRBV6-2/TRBV6-3	CARGGKVGTEAFF
TRBJ1-6	TRBV2	CASKRDGYNSPLHF
TRBJ2-7	TRBV5-1	CASSFFRDSSSYEQYF
TRBJ2-7	TRBV12-3/TRBV12-4	CASSVGGQFVGEQYF
TRBJ1-5	TRBV28	CASSPRTGARQPQHF
TRBJ2-3	TRBV20-1	CSADTSGRDTQYF
TRBJ2-1	TRBV29-1	CSVRDFGDEQFF
TRBJ2-7	TRBV5-1	CASGFDTYEQYF
TRBJ2-1	TRBV9	CASSVGSAGVYNEQFF
TRBJ2-5	TRBV9	CASSVGQRETQYF
TRBJ1-1	TRBV20-1	CSARDRTGARAFF
TRBJ2-3	TRBV29-1	CSAPLDKVEGSTDTQYF
TRBJ2-5	TRBV6-5	CASSYSIGETQYF
TRBJ2-7	TRBV6-1	CASSYWAGKNEQYF
TRBJ2-5	TRBV2	CASSGQSQETQYF